These 5 T cell receptor beta chains originate from one sample sequenced in a study of beta chain features in type 1 diabetes. Overall study findings and caveats: Type 1 diabetes patients had TCRB CDR3s that were shorter (moderately but significantly so) in all four CD4+ subsets.

cDNA synthesis used the whole RNA isolate, giving expressed TCRB sequences. The repertoire was sequenced with immunoSEQ multiplex PCR; TCRdb's copy has only in-frame clones and lacks some. The sample shows some 190,000 clones, roughly 8% of them seen only once. No antigen has been identified for these receptors. Specimen: central memory CD4+ T cells from blood. The receptors originated from a man between 18 and 35 years old with type 1 diabetes.

This clone was seen more than once but under ten times. The chain links TRBV19 to TRBJ2-7, with 12 bases identical to TRBD1. J gave up 6 bases and V 6 bases, and 3 bases lay outside the gene matches. This CDR3 spans 13 amino acids. The germline V gene has CDR1 LNHDA and CDR2 SQIVND (reference sequence). CDR3 DNA: TGTGCCAGTAGAGCGGGACAGGGGGCCGAGCAGTACTTC. Residues: CASRAGQGAEQYF. Full variable domain (outside the CDR3, taken from reference TRBV19 and TRBJ2-7): DGGITQSPKYLFRKEGQNVTLSCEQNLNHDAMYWYRQDPGQGLRLIYYSQIVNDFQKGDIAEGYSVSREKKESFPLTVTSAQKNPTAFYLCASRAGQGAEQYFGPGTRLTVT.

Only a few counts were recorded for this clone. The chain employs TRBV6-6 and TRBJ2-7; 8 bases map to TRBD1. The germline gives CDR1 MNHNY, CDR2 SVGAGI (reference sequence). J gave up 6 bases and V 5 bases, and 12 bases lay outside the gene matches. This CDR3 contains 15 residues. CDR3 residues: CASSGTGQGKREQYF. In DNA, the CDR3 is TGTGCCAGCAGTGGCACAGGACAGGGAAAGCGCGAGCAGTACTTC.

This chain joins TRBV11-3 and TRBJ2-5, with D hard to call. The V end lost 1 base, the J end lost 0 bases, and 6 bases lay between the germline ends. Germline V lookup: CDR1 SGHNT, CDR2 YENEEA. The CDR3 consists of 14 residues. The CDR3 loop reads CASSLGTNQETQYF. In DNA, the CDR3 is TGTGCCAGCAGCTTAGGTACAAACCAAGAGACCCAGTACTTC.

The rearrangement uses TRBV5-4 and TRBJ1-1; a weak D match, TRBD1 (5 bases). Trimming cost V 3 bases and J 2 bases, with 14 bases left between them. The CDR3 contains 15 residues. From germline, CDR1 is SGHNT and CDR2 YYREEE (reference sequence). The CDR3 coding sequence is TGTGCCAGCAGCTATGCTGACAGTCGAAACACTGAAGCTTTCTTT. Encoded protein: CASSYADSRNTEAFF.

This clone was observed many times. The CDR3 DNA follows: TGTGCCAGCAGCTTCATCAGGGGCACAGATACGCAGTATTTT. This gives the protein CASSFIRGTDTQYF. The chain uses TRBV11-2 and TRBJ2-3; maybe TRBD1 (5 bases). V dropped 3 bases and J dropped 1 base, with 8 bases sitting between them. Per germline, CDR1 SGHAT and CDR2 FQNNGV. This CDR3 spans 14 amino acids.